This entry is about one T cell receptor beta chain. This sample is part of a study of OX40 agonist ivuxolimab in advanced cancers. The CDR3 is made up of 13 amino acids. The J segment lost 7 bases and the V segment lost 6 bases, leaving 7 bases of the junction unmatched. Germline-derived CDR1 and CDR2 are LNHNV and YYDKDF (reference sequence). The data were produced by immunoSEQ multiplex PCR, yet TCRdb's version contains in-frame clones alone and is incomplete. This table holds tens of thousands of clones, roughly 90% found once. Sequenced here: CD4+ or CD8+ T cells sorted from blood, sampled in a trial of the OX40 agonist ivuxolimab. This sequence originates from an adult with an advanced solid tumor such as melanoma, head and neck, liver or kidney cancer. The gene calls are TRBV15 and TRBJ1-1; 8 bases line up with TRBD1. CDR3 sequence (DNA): TGTGCCACCAGAGTGGGACAGGACGTTGAAGCTTTCTTT. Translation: CATRVGQDVEAFF. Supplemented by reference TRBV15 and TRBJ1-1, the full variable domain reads DAMVIQNPRYQVTQFGKPVTLSCSQTLNHNVMYWYQQKSSQAPKLLFHYYDKDFNNEADTPDNFQSRRPNTSFCFLDIRSPGLGDTAMYLCATRVGQDVEAFFGQGTRLTVV.